This T cell receptor beta chain derives from a study of Graves' ophthalmopathy and Graves' hyperthyroidism. The CDR3 length is 15 residues. The ends were cut back, 0 bases at V and 2 bases at J, with 11 bases in the middle. Per germline, CDR1 LNHNV and CDR2 YYDKDF (reference sequence). Overall study results and limits: Blood also held most thyroid clonotypes expanded above 0.001 frequency.

The sample holds a few counts of this clonotype. Its antigen is not known. Amplified material comprised TCR beta CDR3 regions derived from RNA transcripts. Amplification began with first-round RT-PCR using HTBI primers, then second-round multiplex PCR was performed. TCRdb itself ran the multiplex PCR reads through MiXCR, one entry per CDR3 protein. The sample includes hundreds of thousands of distinct CDR3 sequences, 22% of them seen just once. Participants with hyperthyroidism, aged 18 to 65, were newly diagnosed with under 2 months' duration. The specimen was peripheral blood. The sequence was obtained from a woman aged 18-29 years with stable Graves' hyperthyroidism. Some clones in this sample may be carry-over from other donors' samples. The chain couples TRBV15 to TRBJ2-7; D unclear. Here the CDR3 reads CATSRDKAVAYEQYF. CDR3 coding DNA: TGTGCCACCAGCAGAGATAAGGCGGTTGCCTACGAGCAGTACTTC.